This TCR beta chain was sequenced during a study of shared clonotypes between healthy human individuals. Study-level information: Three plates were used per donor for CD4 naive, three for CD4 memory, two for CD8 naive and one for CD8 memory. Broader study findings: Clonotype sharing levels among donors were expected to vary with sequencing depth. Relative to memory subsets, naive subsets generally showed larger estimated richness.

Approximately 30,000 T cell genomes (roughly 0.2 ug DNA) went into each sorted-subset replicate. Generated by immunoSEQ multiplex PCR, the TCRdb table keeps only in-frame clones and is missing some. Of roughly 590,000 clones detected, around 95% appear once; the ten largest clones hold 0.11%. As defined, naive CD8 cells were CD45RO-negative and positively selected for CCR7, with terminally differentiated effector memory CD45RA+ cells excluded. Details on this clone: Its matching antigen is unknown.

V lost 1 base to trimming and J lost 2 bases, with 11 bases between them. CDR1 is MDHEN and CDR2 is SYDVKM in the germline V gene. The CDR3 is made up of 15 amino acids. Input material: naive CD8+ T cells sorted from blood. The origin of this receptor is a woman in her twenties or thirties in good health. The rearrangement joins TRBV28 to TRBJ2-5; D is unresolved. CDR3 coding DNA: TGTGCCAGCAGTTTATTCCCGGGTGGGCAAGAGACCCAGTACTTC. Amino acid sequence: CASSLFPGGQETQYF.